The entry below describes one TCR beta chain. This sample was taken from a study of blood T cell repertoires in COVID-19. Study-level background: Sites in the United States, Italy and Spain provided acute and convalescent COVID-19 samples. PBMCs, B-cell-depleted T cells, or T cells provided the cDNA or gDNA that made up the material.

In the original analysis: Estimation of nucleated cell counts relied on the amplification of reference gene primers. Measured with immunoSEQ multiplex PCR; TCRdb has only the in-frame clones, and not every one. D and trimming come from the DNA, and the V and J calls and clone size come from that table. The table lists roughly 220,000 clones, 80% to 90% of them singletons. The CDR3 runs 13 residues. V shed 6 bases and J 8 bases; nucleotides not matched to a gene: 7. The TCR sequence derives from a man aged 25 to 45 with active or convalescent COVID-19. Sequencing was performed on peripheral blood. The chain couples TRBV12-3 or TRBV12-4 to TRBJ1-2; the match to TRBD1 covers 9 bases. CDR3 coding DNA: TGTGCCAGCAGCCAACAGGGGGCGAGGGGCTACACCTTC. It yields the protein CASSQQGARGYTF.